This T cell receptor beta chain came from a study of T cell repertoires in cytomegalovirus infection. On the study more broadly: Both a matching HLA type and CMV infection were indicated by public TCR beta signatures.

Germline CDR1 MNHNY, CDR2 SVGAGI (reference sequence). V lost 10 bases and J lost 6, with 16 bases in between. This CDR3 is 13 amino acids long. To note about this clonotype: Its antigen is still unknown.

A single record per CDR3 protein comes from TCRdb applying MiXCR to the reads. The repertoire consists of around 200,000 distinct CDR3 sequences, with 17% occurring once and the leading ten covering approximately 25%. Study conclusions and caveats: What dominated the ex vivo response were HLA-C-restricted CMV-specific TCR beta clonotypes. Identification of carriers of CMV plus the relevant HLA was performed using cumulative public TCR beta family frequency.

This sequence originates from a human donor in good health (CMV status not recorded). Some clones in this sample may be carry-over from other donors' samples. Sequencing was carried out using CD8+ T cells from PBMCs. The chain couples TRBV6-6 to TRBJ2-1; no firm D call. The CDR3 sequence is CATQSGLGNEQFF. The DNA for the CDR3 is TGTGCCACCCAAAGTGGTTTGGGCAATGAGCAGTTCTTC.